This TCR beta chain originates from a study of patients and donors after allogeneic stem cell transplantation (dated by TCRdb to the early 2020s). About this clonotype itself: Its cognate antigen has yet to be identified. No much larger clone is present one base from it, and per-base qualities are unavailable.

Trimming at the junction amounts to 4 bases on V and 8 bases on J, and the germline ends lie 20 bases apart. The CDR3 sequence holds 14 residues, the cysteine and phenylalanine included. Only the CDR3 region is kept as DNA, spanning 42 bases read in frame from base 1. As encoded in the germline V gene, CDR1 is SQVTM while CDR2 is ANQGSEA. Library preparation employed RT-PCR. TCRdb records NextSeq 550 as the sequencer. Through fastp at Q25 and MiXCR, TCRdb rebuilt clones from the public reads, retaining in-frame beta chains. Every distinct CDR3 protein forms one entry, paired with its most common genes and DNA. The table for this sample lists 150,000 to 250,000 distinct CDR3 sequences; less than 45% of them were counted only once. The top ten clonotypes cover 33% of the sample.

The chain employs TRBV29-1 and TRBJ1-2, with no D gene named confidently. The sequencing sample was made of blood, either unsorted or a sorted T cell fraction (not recorded which). This receptor was identified in a human donor who was either an allogeneic HSCT recipient or a stem cell or donor lymphocyte infusion donor (not recorded which). It is not recorded whose cells these are; they may come from a transplant donor. The CDR3 region reads CSVGGWGMNTGYTF. The sequenced DNA: TGCAGCGTTGGGGGATGGGGTATGAACACGGGCTACACCTTC.